This paragraph covers one T cell receptor beta chain sequence. The antigen remains unidentified. The sample originates from a study of beta chain features in type 1 diabetes. Reverse transcription of all isolated RNA meant that expressed TCRB transcripts were sequenced. Sequencing was performed with immunoSEQ multiplex PCR; in TCRdb, only in-frame clones are kept and a portion is missing. The data contain 40,000 to 55,000 clones, roughly 40% of them seen just once; the ten biggest clones take up around 0.13%. Findings of the study overall: Type 1 diabetes patients had TCRB CDR3s that were shorter (moderately but significantly so) in all four CD4+ subsets.

Sequencing was carried out using stem cell memory CD4+ T cells from blood. This TCR came from a young man with type 1 diabetes.

In DNA form, the CDR3 reads TGTGCCAGCAGCCAGGACAGCCTCAAGGGGCAGTTCTTC. It encodes CASSQDSLKGQFF. The gene calls are TRBV7-8 and TRBJ2-1; D may be TRBD1 (6 bases). The CDR3 runs 13 residues. Trimming pared 5 bases from V and 12 bases from J, leaving 17 bases between. Germline CDR1 reads SGHVS; CDR2 reads FQNEAQ.